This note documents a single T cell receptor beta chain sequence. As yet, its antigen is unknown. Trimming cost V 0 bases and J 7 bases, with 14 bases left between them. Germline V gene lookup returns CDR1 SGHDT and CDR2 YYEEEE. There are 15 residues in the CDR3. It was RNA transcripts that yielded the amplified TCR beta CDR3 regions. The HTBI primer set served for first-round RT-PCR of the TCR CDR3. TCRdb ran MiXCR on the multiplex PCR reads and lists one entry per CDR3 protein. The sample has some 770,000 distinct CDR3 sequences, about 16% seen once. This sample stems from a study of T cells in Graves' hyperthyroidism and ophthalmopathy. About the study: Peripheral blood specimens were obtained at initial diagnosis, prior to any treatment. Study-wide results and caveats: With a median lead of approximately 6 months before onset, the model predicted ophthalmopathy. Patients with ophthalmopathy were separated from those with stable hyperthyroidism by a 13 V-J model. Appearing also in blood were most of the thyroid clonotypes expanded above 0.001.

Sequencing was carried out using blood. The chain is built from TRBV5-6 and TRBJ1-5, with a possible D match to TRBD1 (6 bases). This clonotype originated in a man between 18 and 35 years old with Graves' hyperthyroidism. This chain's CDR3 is CASSLAGQNKQPQHF. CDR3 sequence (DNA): TGTGCCAGCAGCTTGGCCGGACAGAACAAGCAGCCCCAGCATTTT.